This T cell receptor beta chain was identified during a study of patients and donors after allogeneic stem cell transplantation. There are a few counts of this clonotype. TCRdb reanalysed the RT-PCR reads using MiXCR and keeps one entry per CDR3 protein. This sample has 400,000 to 500,000 distinct CDR3 sequences, with roughly 17% found just once. This CDR3 comprises 13 residues. Per the germline V gene, CDR1 is LGHDT and CDR2 is YNNKEL (reference sequence). V was trimmed by 4 bases and J by 4 bases, leaving 9 bases between them. The receptor comes from a human donor who was either an allogeneic HSCT recipient or a stem cell or donor lymphocyte infusion donor (not recorded which). It is not recorded whose cells these are; they may come from a transplant donor. Source material: blood, either unsorted or a sorted T cell fraction (not recorded which). The chain couples TRBV3-1 to TRBJ2-3, with D perhaps TRBD2 (5 bases). The CDR3 protein is CASSPQLADTQYF. The DNA of the CDR3 is TGTGCCAGCAGCCCCCAACTAGCAGATACGCAGTATTTT.